Listed here are 24 T cell receptor beta chains from one sample, sequenced in a study of blood T cells in healthy people across ages. The use of a sample-barcoded 5' primer and a J-beta primer mix characterized a second PCR of about 7 to 12 cycles. One entry per CDR3 protein, called by TCRdb with MiXCR from the 5' RACE reads. The repertoire includes about 1,600,000 distinct CDR3 sequences, about 40% of them detected once, and approximately 7.9% sits in the top ten. Sequenced material: blood. These receptors were collected from a woman in her late teens or twenties in good health.

This clonotype was seen at least ten times. This sequence joins TRBV28 and TRBJ1-5; 9 bases fit TRBD1. This CDR3 has 16 amino acids. Unmatched junction bases numbered 6, after V lost 6 bases and J lost 0 bases. CDR1 MDHEN and CDR2 SYDVKM come from the germline V gene. The DNA for the CDR3 is TGTGCCAGCAGGAAGACAGGGGGGGATAGCAATCAGCCCCAGCATTTT. Protein sequence: CASRKTGGDSNQPQHF.

Note on this clonotype: One end of the junction fails to match germline, which may point to a read error. The gene calls are TRBV9 and TRBJ2-1; 7 bases are a match to TRBD2. Germline V gene data show CDR1 as SGDLS and CDR2 as YYNGEE. This CDR3 contains 15 residues. In DNA, the CDR3 is TGTGTCAGCAGCGTATCCTCGGGGGGTCAGAATGAGCAGTTCTTC. Protein sequence: CVSSVSSGGQNEQFF.

The chain is built from TRBV5-1 and TRBJ2-3, with a weak D call TRBD2 (5 bases). Trimming left V 4 bases short and J 8 bases short, with 11 bases between. The CDR3 totals 12 residues. Germline V lookup: CDR1 SGHRS, CDR2 YFSETQ. As DNA, the CDR3 is TGCGCCAGCAGCGGCCGCGGAGGTACGCAGTATTTT. This gives the protein CASSGRGGTQYF.

This clonotype was picked up one time. The junction and the germline gene differ at one end; a read error may be behind it. V gene TRBV20-1 combines with J gene TRBJ1-5; TRBD1 is a possible D gene (5 bases). The CDR3 totals 12 residues. Germline CDR1 is DFQATT and CDR2 is SNEGSKA (reference sequence). CDR3 residues: CSAGDGGGPQHF. CDR3 nucleotides: TGCAGTGCTGGAGATGGGGGGGGGCCCCAGCATTTT.

CDR3 amino acids: CASSPTTSGLDTQYF. DNA of the CDR3: TGTGCCAGCAGCCCGACCACTAGCGGCTTAGATACGCAGTATTTT. This chain connects TRBV5-5 to TRBJ2-3; 8 positions match TRBD2. This CDR3 has 15 residues. With V trimmed by 4 bases and J by 5 bases, 9 bases remained unmatched. From germline, CDR1 is SGHKS and CDR2 YYEKEE (reference sequence).

As DNA, the CDR3 is TGTGCCAGCAGCTGGGGGACTAGCGGGAGGGATGAGCAGTTCTTC. Its protein is CASSWGTSGRDEQFF. The chain couples TRBV7-2 to TRBJ2-1; 16 positions agree with TRBD2. The length of the CDR3 is 15 residues. The V and J ends lost 4 bases and 8 bases, in that order; junction bases with no gene match: 2. Germline CDR1 reads SGHTA; CDR2 reads FQGNSA.

This clonotype was recorded many times. The V call is TRBV4-1, the J call TRBJ1-2, with 7 bases aligning to TRBD1. This CDR3 has 15 amino acids. Germline-derived CDR1 and CDR2 are MGHRA and YSYEKL. The trim removed 1 base at V and 4 bases at J, leaving 6 bases unmatched. This chain's CDR3 is CASSQVEGAGYGYTF. The CDR3 coding sequence is TGCGCCAGCAGCCAAGTGGAGGGGGCTGGCTATGGCTACACCTTC.

The chain uses TRBV20-1 and TRBJ2-7, with D maybe TRBD2 (5 bases). This CDR3 region has 13 residues. Between the trimmed V and J ends, which lost 0 bases and 2 bases, there was a span of 8 bases. Per the germline V gene, CDR1 is DFQATT and CDR2 is SNEGSKA (reference sequence). The CDR3 DNA is TGCAGTGCTAGAGATGGAGGAGCCTACGAGCAGTACGTC. This gives the protein CSARDGGAYEQYV.

This clonotype appeared a few times. This chain links TRBV20-1 with TRBJ2-7, with D possibly matching TRBD1 (6 bases). V lost 3 bases and J 1 base, leaving 19 bases between the germline ends. Germline V gene lookup returns CDR1 DFQATT and CDR2 SNEGSKA (reference sequence). This CDR3 is 16 amino acids long. CDR3 region: CSARGPGTTKSYEQYF. For the CDR3, the DNA is TGCAGTGCTAGGGGTCCCGGGACAACCAAATCCTACGAGCAGTACTTC.

This clonotype appeared once. The junction departs from the called germline gene at one end, perhaps through a read error. This chain links TRBV5-1 with TRBJ2-5; D is undetermined. TRBJ2-7 matches the DNA end more closely, so the J call is doubtful. CDR3 length: 13 residues. CDR1 is SGHRS and CDR2 is YFSETQ in the germline V gene. The CDR3 DNA follows: TGCGCCAGCGGCTTAGCCACCGCGAACGAGCAGTACTTC. Translated, it gives CASGLATANEQYF.

The chain couples TRBV2 to TRBJ1-2; possible D gene TRBD1, 5 bases. The length of the CDR3 is 15 residues. CDR1 and CDR2 (germline): SNHLY, FYNNEI. With 1 base removed from V and 4 bases from J, the gap between germline ends came to 13 bases. CDR3 sequence: CASSEGDPFIYGYTF. In nucleotides, the CDR3 is TGTGCCAGCAGTGAAGGGGACCCCTTTATCTATGGCTACACCTTC.

This chain joins TRBV12-3 or TRBV12-4 and TRBJ2-3; 11 nucleotides line up with TRBD2. The V gene end was trimmed by 2 bases and the J gene end by 3 bases; junction bases not matched to a gene: 4. This CDR3 contains 16 residues. The CDR3 loop reads CASSLWLAGGTDTQYF. DNA of the CDR3: TGTGCCAGCAGTTTATGGCTAGCGGGGGGTACAGATACGCAGTATTTT.

This sequence joins TRBV12-3 or TRBV12-4 and TRBJ1-2; a weak D match, TRBD1 (6 bases). V was shortened by 7 bases and J by 8 bases, with 20 bases between the two germline ends. The CDR3 sequence is 14 residues long. The CDR3 DNA reads TGTGCCAGCACGTCCCAAGGCCTAGGGGGAGGCTACACCTTC. Its protein is CASTSQGLGGGYTF.

This clonotype came up once. The rearrangement joins TRBV7-9 to TRBJ2-2, with 7 positions matching TRBD1. The CDR3 consists of 14 residues. V shed 8 bases and J 4 bases; nucleotides not matched to a gene: 7. Looked up from germline, CDR1 is SEHNR and CDR2 is FQNEAQ (reference sequence). This CDR3 is CASAKTGSTGELFF. The CDR3, as DNA: TGTGCCAGCGCTAAGACAGGGTCCACCGGGGAGCTGTTTTTT.

The V and J genes are TRBV2 and TRBJ2-5; the D is unclear. The CDR3 is 13 residues long. The V gene lost 1 base and the J gene lost 4 bases, with 7 bases spanning the gap. Germline CDR1 reads SNHLY; CDR2 reads FYNNEI. The CDR3 DNA is TGTGCCAGCAGTGAAGACAGTTTAGAGACCCAGTACTTC. Translated, it gives CASSEDSLETQYF.

The V and J genes are TRBV5-1 and TRBJ2-1, with 9 positions matching TRBD2. Germline CDR1 SGHRS, CDR2 YFSETQ. There are 14 residues in the CDR3. Losses at the gene ends were 0 bases for V and 10 bases for J; bases not matched to a gene: 5. This chain's CDR3 is CASSLAGLAKEQFF. Written as DNA, the CDR3 is TGCGCCAGCAGCTTGGCGGGACTAGCCAAGGAGCAGTTCTTC. The full variable domain, completed using reference TRBV5-1 and TRBJ2-1, is KAGVTQTPRYLIKTRGQQVTLSCSPISGHRSVSWYQQTPGQGLQFLFEYFSETQRNKGNFPGRFSGRQFSNSRSEMNVSTLELGDSALYLCASSLAGLAKEQFFGPGTRLTVL.

V and J are TRBV12-3 or TRBV12-4 and TRBJ1-4, with D uncertain. Trimming shortened V by 6 bases and J by 7 bases, and 12 bases separated the two germline ends. CDR3 length: 13 residues. The CDR3 sequence: CASRRDPVEKLFF. CDR3 nucleotide sequence: TGTGCCAGCAGGCGGGATCCGGTTGAAAAACTGTTTTTT.

This clonotype has only a few counts. The V call is TRBV20-1, the J call TRBJ2-6, with 12 positions matching TRBD1. The CDR3 is 18 amino acids. CDR1 is DFQATT and CDR2 is SNEGSKA in the germline V gene (reference sequence). V trimming: 3 bases; J trimming: 3 bases; junction bases outside the gene matches: 9. DNA for the CDR3: TGCAGTGCTAGCCCCCTGGGACAGGGGGCGTTTGGGGCCAACGTCCTGACTTTC. Its protein product is CSASPLGQGAFGANVLTF.

This clonotype was seen a handful of times. The rearrangement links TRBV4-1 to TRBJ2-7, with 12 bases aligning to TRBD2. V lost 1 base to trimming and J lost 2 bases; unmatched junction nucleotides: 9. Germline V CDR1 and CDR2: MGHRA, YSYEKL. The CDR3 runs to 18 residues. The CDR3 spells CASSQGSASGRETYEQYF. CDR3 nucleotides: TGCGCCAGCAGCCAAGGGTCGGCTAGCGGGAGGGAAACCTACGAGCAGTACTTC.

The V call is TRBV28, the J call TRBJ2-3, with 7 bases lining up with TRBD1. The CDR3 length is 15 residues. Unmatched junction bases numbered 4, after V lost 1 base and J lost 3 bases. CDR1 and CDR2 from the germline V gene are MDHEN and SYDVKM. CDR3 DNA: TGTGCCAGCAGTTTATTAGGGGGCAGGACAGATACGCAGTATTTT. Amino acid sequence: CASSLLGGRTDTQYF.

The rearrangement uses TRBV20-1 and TRBJ2-1; D may be TRBD2 (7 bases). There are 16 residues in the CDR3. V was shortened by 3 bases and J by 2 bases, with 17 bases between the two germline ends. Germline assignment: CDR1 DFQATT and CDR2 SNEGSKA (reference sequence). CDR3 protein: CSASSGGGGAYNEQFF. DNA for the CDR3: TGCAGTGCTAGTTCCGGTGGCGGGGGCGCCTACAATGAGCAGTTCTTC.

The rearrangement joins TRBV28 to TRBJ2-5; 10 bases fit TRBD1. Looked up from germline, CDR1 is MDHEN and CDR2 is SYDVKM. The CDR3 has 17 amino acids. The trim removed 1 base at V and 11 bases at J, leaving 16 bases unmatched. In DNA, the CDR3 is TGTGCCAGCAGTTTATTGAGGGACAGGGGTAGCTCCTACGCGCAGTACTTC. Its protein is CASSLLRDRGSSYAQYF.

This rearrangement joins TRBV7-3 to TRBJ1-2; D may be TRBD1 (5 bases). This CDR3 is 15 amino acids long. Trimming took 2 bases from V and 8 from J, leaving 18 bases between them. In germline, CDR1 is SGHTA, CDR2 FQGTGA. In nucleotides, the CDR3 is TGTGCCAGCAGCTTAGAGGGGACGGTACGAGGAGGCTACACCTTC. It yields the protein CASSLEGTVRGGYTF. The full variable domain, its missing parts supplied by reference TRBV7-3 and TRBJ1-2, is GAGVSQTPSNKVTEKGKYVELRCDPISGHTALYWYRQSLGQGPEFLIYFQGTGAADDSGLPNDRFFAVRPEGSVSTLKIQRTERGDSAVYLCASSLEGTVRGGYTFGSGTRLTVV.

The chain couples TRBV27 to TRBJ1-2; a possible D gene is TRBD1 (6 bases). The germline V gene has CDR1 MNHEY and CDR2 SMNVEV (reference sequence). CDR3 length: 15 residues. The ends were cut back, 9 bases at V and 2 bases at J, with 19 bases in the middle. CDR3 DNA sequence: TGTGCCAGTAGACCCTCCGACAGGCCAAACTATGGCTACACCTTC. The encoded protein is CASRPSDRPNYGYTF.